The clone carrying this TCR beta chain has only one observation. Its specificity is not known. The data originate from a study of shared clonotypes between healthy human individuals. Study results and caveats: At large depth, rarefaction still showed sorted-subset sequencing to be incomplete. The diversity represented, both genetic and in exposure history, was limited by few donors.

The CDR3 consists of 16 residues. The germline CDR1 and CDR2 sequences are SQVTM and ANQGSEA. V gave up 2 bases and J gave up 9 bases, with 23 bases separating them. Each PCR replicate from the sorted subsets contained about 180 ng DNA, which is tens of thousands of T cell genomes. The authors' processing: ImmunoSEQ output lacked quality scores and full-length reads, limiting matched filtering. TCRdb's table, derived via immunoSEQ multiplex PCR, lists solely in-frame clones and lacks some. Clonal size and the V and J genes are those of that table, whereas D and trimming came from the DNA. Of 1,400,000 or so clones listed, 97% to 99% are singletons.

Sequencing was done on a sample of naive CD4+ T cells sorted from blood. Described subset: CD45RA+ positively selected. J is TRBJ2-1 and V is TRBV29-1; no firm D call. This receptor was obtained from a young man in good health. In DNA, the CDR3 is TGCAGCGTTGAACCAATTACAACCGTTAGTATTCGTGAGCAGTTCTTC. Protein product: CSVEPITTVSIREQFF.